These 32 T cell receptor beta chains share one sample of origin, sequenced in a study of blood T cell repertoires in COVID-19. Clones were read by immunoSEQ multiplex PCR, and TCRdb kept only the in-frame ones, dropping some. The repertoire holds 200,000 to 250,000 clones, with roughly four fifths as singletons. The sample comprised PBMCs or T cells enriched from blood (not recorded which). All receptors come from a man aged 40-55 years who had recovered from COVID-19.

This clone showed up just once. The chain carries TRBV2 and TRBJ2-1, with 12 positions matching TRBD1. Trimming took 7 bases from V and 8 from J; bases not matched to a gene: 6. The CDR3 contains 14 residues. The germline CDR1 and CDR2 sequences are SNHLY and FYNNEI. The CDR3 DNA follows: TGTGCCAGCAACCGGGACAGGGGGCCGTATGAGCAGTTCTTC. Amino acids: CASNRDRGPYEQFF.

The chain uses TRBV6-6 and TRBJ2-7; D not resolved. V was shortened by 6 bases and J by 3 bases, with 6 bases between the two germline ends. The CDR3 is made up of 11 amino acids. CDR1 is MNHNY and CDR2 is SVGAGI in the germline V gene (reference sequence). The CDR3 nucleotides read TGTGCCAGCAGCCCTCGCTACGAGCAGTACTTC. Translated: CASSPRYEQYF.

The J gene is TRBJ1-2, the V gene TRBV27; 8 bases map to TRBD1. From germline, CDR1 is MNHEY and CDR2 SMNVEV (reference sequence). The CDR3 spans 17 residues. The trim removed 6 bases at V and 2 bases at J, leaving 14 bases unmatched. CDR3 DNA sequence: TGTGCCAGCAGCTCGGGACAGGTCCGGATGGGGAACTATGGCTACACCTTC. This gives the protein CASSSGQVRMGNYGYTF.

The V and J genes are TRBV5-5 and TRBJ1-2; no definite D call. CDR1 is SGHKS, CDR2 YYEKEE, per germline (reference sequence). The CDR3 extends over 12 amino acids. Trimming removed 2 bases at V and 2 bases at J, with 4 bases between. The CDR3 DNA reads as TGTGCCAGCAGCTTCCAGAACTATGGCTACACCTTC. Its translation is CASSFQNYGYTF.

The chain employs TRBV5-4 and TRBJ2-1, with TRBD2 identical over 9 bases. V was clipped by 2 bases and J by 2 bases; unmatched bases: 2. Per the germline V gene, CDR1 is SGHNT and CDR2 is YYREEE (reference sequence). This CDR3 contains 15 residues. The CDR3 nucleotides are TGTGCCAGCAGCTTCCCTAGCGGGACCTACAATGAGCAGTTCTTC. Translation gives CASSFPSGTYNEQFF.

The CDR3 protein is CASSSRSTISYEQYF. The DNA for the CDR3 is TGCGCCAGCAGCTCCAGATCCACCATCTCCTACGAGCAGTACTTC. V and J are TRBV5-1 and TRBJ2-7; D unresolved. V was cut by 3 bases and J by 0 bases, with 13 bases left in between. The CDR3 runs 15 residues. Germline CDR1 and CDR2: SGHRS and YFSETQ.

The V call is TRBV9, the J call TRBJ2-2; D possibly corresponds to TRBD1 (6 bases). The germline CDR1 and CDR2 sequences are SGDLS and YYNGEE. Trimming shortened V by 0 bases and J by 4 bases, and 16 bases separated the two germline ends. This CDR3 region has 17 residues. In DNA form, the CDR3 reads TGTGCCAGCAGCGTAGATCACCCAGGGGCCGGCACCGGGGAGCTGTTTTTT. Its protein product is CASSVDHPGAGTGELFF. The whole variable domain, remainder taken from reference TRBV9 and TRBJ2-2, is DSGVTQTPKHLITATGQRVTLRCSPRSGDLSVYWYQQSLDQGLQFLIQYYNGEERAKGNILERFSAQQFPDLHSELNLSSLELGDSALYFCASSVDHPGAGTGELFFGEGSRLTVL.

This chain uses TRBV18 with TRBJ1-1; the D is unclear. Trimming pared 6 bases from V and 2 bases from J, leaving 13 bases between. Germline CDR1 reads KGHSH; CDR2 reads LQKENI. The CDR3 covers 14 residues. The CDR3 coding sequence is TGTGCCAGCTCGTCTGTTGAGGGCAACACTGAAGCTTTCTTT. Translating it yields CASSSVEGNTEAFF.

The rearrangement uses TRBV29-1 and TRBJ1-2; D may be TRBD1 (6 bases). Germline-derived CDR1 and CDR2 are SQVTM and ANQGSEA. The V gene lost 2 bases and the J gene lost 5 bases, with 15 bases spanning the gap. The CDR3 spans 14 residues. The CDR3 reads CSVERVQGGYGYTF. CDR3 sequence (DNA): TGCAGCGTTGAAAGGGTACAGGGTGGGTATGGCTACACCTTC.

The chain carries TRBV6-5 and TRBJ2-2; D unclear. V lost 6 bases and J lost 4, with 6 bases in between. The CDR3 is 12 residues long. Germline assignment: CDR1 MNHEY and CDR2 SVGAGI. The CDR3 protein is CASRSGTGELFF. CDR3 in DNA: TGTGCCAGCAGGAGTGGCACCGGGGAGCTGTTTTTT.

V gene TRBV3-1 (or the pseudogene TRBV3-2) combines with J gene TRBJ2-5; 8 nucleotides match TRBD1. Trimming took 5 bases from V and 2 from J; bases not matched to a gene: 4. This CDR3 region has 14 residues. Germline V gene sequence: CDR1 LGHDT, CDR2 YNNKEL (reference sequence). The CDR3 spells CASSFYRGQETQYF. CDR3 DNA sequence: TGTGCCAGCAGCTTTTACAGGGGGCAAGAGACCCAGTACTTC.

The chain couples TRBV29-1 to TRBJ1-1; TRBD1 matches 9 bases. The CDR3 contains 15 residues. The J segment lost 7 bases and the V segment lost 7 bases, leaving 16 bases of the junction unmatched. Germline V CDR1 and CDR2: SQVTM, ANQGSEA. In DNA form, the CDR3 reads TGCAGCGCCTCTCCCAAGGGACAGGGTGGGATTGAAGCTTTCTTT. It translates to CSASPKGQGGIEAFF.

The rearrangement links TRBV7-9 to TRBJ2-7; 10 nucleotides line up with TRBD2. The CDR3 loop spans 14 amino acids. Germline V gene data show CDR1 as SEHNR and CDR2 as FQNEAQ (reference sequence). V gave up 4 bases and J gave up 5 bases; unmatched junction bases: 5. Here the CDR3 DNA reads TGTGCCAGCAGCTACCGCGGGACTAGCGACGAGCAGTACTTC. Translated, it gives CASSYRGTSDEQYF.

The chain joins TRBV10-3 to TRBJ2-5, with D unclear. This CDR3 spans 14 amino acids. Deletions cut 3 bases from V and 5 bases from J, with 13 bases between. The germline V gene encodes CDR1 ENHRY and CDR2 SYGVKD. The chain's CDR3 is CAISDAETWETQYF. The CDR3 nucleotides read TGTGCCATCAGTGATGCTGAAACTTGGGAGACCCAGTACTTC.

The chain combines TRBV19 with TRBJ1-5, with 10 bases matching TRBD1. V shed 3 bases and J 0 bases; nucleotides not matched to a gene: 2. The germline V gene has CDR1 LNHDA and CDR2 SQIVND (reference sequence). CDR3 length: 16 residues. CDR3 region: CASSMDRGSSNQPQHF. The CDR3 DNA sequence: TGTGCCAGTAGTATGGACAGGGGGTCTAGCAATCAGCCCCAGCATTTT. The variable domain in full, with the rest retrieved from reference TRBV19 and TRBJ1-5, is DGGITQSPKYLFRKEGQNVTLSCEQNLNHDAMYWYRQDPGQGLRLIYYSQIVNDFQKGDIAEGYSVSREKKESFPLTVTSAQKNPTAFYLCASSMDRGSSNQPQHFGDGTRLSIL.

This clone was seen many times. J is TRBJ1-1 and V is TRBV10-1; D is unresolved. Trimming pared 8 bases from V and 1 base from J, leaving 11 bases between. The CDR3 sequence is 13 residues long. The V gene's germline CDR1 is WNHNN and CDR2 SYGVQD (reference sequence). CDR3 sequence: CASRVYRNTEAFF. For the CDR3, the DNA is TGCGCCAGCCGAGTTTACCGGAACACTGAAGCTTTCTTT.

This rearrangement joins TRBV18 to TRBJ2-7; no clear D gene. V gave up 0 bases and J gave up 6 bases, with 9 bases separating them. The CDR3 is made up of 13 amino acids. Germline assignment: CDR1 KGHSH and CDR2 LQKENI. CDR3 sequence reads: CASSPPIGGEQYF. The CDR3 nucleotides read TGTGCCAGCTCACCACCGATCGGCGGCGAGCAGTACTTC.

V and J are TRBV4-1 and TRBJ2-2; perhaps TRBD1 as D (6 bases). This CDR3 region has 14 residues. The germline CDR1 and CDR2 sequences are MGHRA and YSYEKL. Deletions cut 6 bases from V and 1 base from J, with 9 bases between. CDR3 region: CASRWGRNTGELFF. CDR3 nucleotides: TGCGCCAGCAGATGGGGGCGGAACACCGGGGAGCTGTTTTTT.

The chain couples TRBV6-5 to TRBJ1-6; 9 bases are a match to TRBD1. This CDR3 spans 14 amino acids. The trim removed 5 bases at V and 7 bases at J, leaving 3 bases unmatched. Germline V lookup: CDR1 MNHEY, CDR2 SVGAGI. CDR3 in amino acids: CASSTGTGNSPLHF. For the CDR3, the DNA is TGTGCCAGCAGTACCGGGACAGGGAATTCACCCCTCCACTTT.

This clone has a handful of counts. This chain links TRBV7-9 with TRBJ1-5, with TRBD1 as a possible D gene (5 bases). Trimming removed 3 bases from V and 5 bases from J, with 8 bases in between. CDR3 length equals 13 residues. Germline V gene lookup returns CDR1 SEHNR and CDR2 FQNEAQ (reference sequence). The CDR3, as DNA: TGTGCCAGCAGCTTGGGGGGATATCAGCCCCAGCATTTT. It encodes CASSLGGYQPQHF.

This clone was recorded at least ten times. The CDR3 loop is CASSLAGTANEKLFF. The CDR3 DNA reads as TGTGCCAGCAGCTTAGCGGGGACAGCTAATGAAAAACTGTTTTTT. This sequence joins TRBV7-6 and TRBJ1-4, with 7 bases fitting TRBD1. Germline loops: CDR1 SGHVS, CDR2 FNYEAQ. V shed 0 bases and J 3 bases; nucleotides not matched to a gene: 1. This CDR3 is built from 15 residues.

The chain is built from TRBV2 and TRBJ2-1, with 9 bases that match TRBD2. From germline, CDR1 is SNHLY and CDR2 FYNNEI. J lost 0 bases, V lost 3 bases, and 6 bases had no gene match. The CDR3 has 17 residues. The CDR3 bases are TGTGCCAGCAGTGAGGGAGTTAGCGGGAGCTCCTACAATGAGCAGTTCTTC. Amino acid sequence: CASSEGVSGSSYNEQFF.

This chain links TRBV18 with TRBJ1-5; a possible D gene is TRBD1 (5 bases). V lost 3 bases to trimming and J lost 0 bases, with 12 bases between them. Germline CDR1 is KGHSH and CDR2 is LQKENI. The CDR3 is 16 residues long. The CDR3 DNA is TGTGCCAGCTCACCTAGGGGCATTTATAGCAATCAGCCCCAGCATTTT. It encodes CASSPRGIYSNQPQHF.

This rearrangement joins TRBV13 to TRBJ2-7, with D perhaps TRBD2 (6 bases). The V and J ends lost 2 bases and 0 bases respectively, with 17 bases between them. Germline CDR1 is PRHDT and CDR2 is FYEKMQ (reference sequence). The CDR3 covers 17 residues. The CDR3 sequence: CASSLNGGRSGSYEQYF. The CDR3 nucleotides are TGTGCCAGCAGCTTAAATGGAGGGAGGTCGGGCTCCTACGAGCAGTACTTC.

The V and J genes are TRBV27 and TRBJ1-5; D call uncertain. V gave up 6 bases and J gave up 1 base, with 13 bases separating them. The germline gives CDR1 MNHEY, CDR2 SMNVEV (reference sequence). CDR3 length: 15 residues. CDR3 coding DNA: TGTGCCAGCAGAAGACGGGTGGAAAGCAATCAGCCCCAGCATTTT. Its protein product is CASRRRVESNQPQHF.

This sequence joins TRBV3-1 (or the pseudogene TRBV3-2) and TRBJ2-3; 10 bases agree with TRBD2. This CDR3 has 17 amino acids. Germline V lookup: CDR1 LGHDT, CDR2 YNNKEL (reference sequence). The junction had 12 bases not matched to a gene; V was cut back by 3 bases and J by 6 bases. Here the CDR3 reads CASSQASGGPISDTQYF. DNA of the CDR3: TGTGCCAGCAGCCAGGCTAGCGGGGGCCCTATCAGCGATACGCAGTATTTT.

This clone was observed many times. The chain employs TRBV19 and TRBJ1-2; D is perhaps TRBD1 (5 bases). Germline values: CDR1 LNHDA, CDR2 SQIVND (reference sequence). The CDR3 consists of 17 residues. V gave up 5 bases and J gave up 2 bases, with 21 bases separating them. CDR3 nucleotide sequence: TGTGCCAGTAGTCTCCCCTGGGAAGGGGCCAGCAACTATGGCTACACCTTC. Encoded protein: CASSLPWEGASNYGYTF.

Here the CDR3 reads CASSRQDVGNQPQHF. The CDR3, as DNA: TGTGCCAGTAGTAGACAGGACGTTGGAAATCAGCCCCAGCATTTT. The chain recombines TRBV19 with TRBJ1-5; TRBD1 might be the D (6 bases). This CDR3 has 15 residues. CDR1 and CDR2 (germline): LNHDA, SQIVND (reference sequence). V was clipped by 4 bases and J by 4 bases, with 14 bases between them.

The chain recombines TRBV6-4 with TRBJ1-1, with D possibly matching TRBD1 (6 bases). V was clipped by 4 bases and J by 2 bases, with 11 bases between them. Germline V gives CDR1 MRHNA, CDR2 SNTAGT. The CDR3 covers 14 residues. CDR3 residues: CASSVGGANTEAFF. CDR3 nucleotides: TGTGCCAGCAGTGTAGGGGGGGCTAACACTGAAGCTTTCTTT.

V gene TRBV7-9 combines with J gene TRBJ2-2; D possibly corresponds to TRBD1 (6 bases). The CDR3 runs 15 residues. Per germline, CDR1 SEHNR and CDR2 FQNEAQ (reference sequence). V was shortened by 7 bases and J by 3 bases, with 15 bases between the two germline ends. Here the CDR3 reads CASTDKTGDTGELFF. The CDR3, as DNA: TGTGCCAGCACCGATAAGACAGGAGACACCGGGGAGCTGTTTTTT.

The J gene is TRBJ2-1, the V gene TRBV6-2 or TRBV6-3; the match to TRBD2 covers 14 bases. V trimming: 0 bases; J trimming: 0 bases; junction bases outside the gene matches: 7. Germline V gene lookup returns CDR1 MNHEY and CDR2 SVGEGT. CDR3 size: 20 residues. DNA of the CDR3: TGTGCCAGCAGTTACTCTCGGACTAGCGGGGGGACGAGCTCCTACAATGAGCAGTTCTTC. This translates into CASSYSRTSGGTSSYNEQFF.

The V call is TRBV9, the J call TRBJ2-1, with 7 bases fitting TRBD2. Per the germline V gene, CDR1 is SGDLS and CDR2 is YYNGEE. V lost 4 bases and J lost 2; bases outside the gene matches: 6. This CDR3 comprises 15 residues. In DNA form, the CDR3 reads TGTGCCAGCAGCCCCCTCGCGGGGGCCTACAATGAGCAGTTCTTC. This sequence encodes CASSPLAGAYNEQFF.